This section outlines one T cell receptor (beta chain) sequence together with its context. What it binds is unknown. The sample is drawn from a study of vaccination and CD4 T cells after COVID-19. Background on the study: Stimulation of the cells used overlapping spike peptide pools from SARS-CoV-2 and from the common cold coronaviruses HCoV-NL63, HCoV-OC43 and HCoV-229E.

Scientists ran DNA taken from cultured CD4+ T cells through the Oncomine TCR Beta short-read assay for sequencing. TCRdb recomputed calls from the PCR reads with MiXCR, one row per CDR3 protein. The sample yields 2,500 to 3,000 distinct CDR3 sequences, around 40% seen once. V was cut by 0 bases and J by 5 bases, with 4 bases left in between. The CDR3 covers 12 residues. The germline gives CDR1 MNHNS, CDR2 SASEGT. Regarding treatment: 10-day PBMC culture with coronavirus spike peptide pools or control peptides (ViraFEST assay). Gathering of the CD4+ T cells, from the unexposed donor, took place before the COVID-19 pandemic (2011-2018).

Sample: CD4+ T cells from blood, cultured in vitro. This chain uses TRBV6-1 with TRBJ2-5; D is uncertain. The clonotype comes from a human donor in good health. CDR3 sequence reads: CASSEARETQYF. The DNA for the CDR3 is TGTGCCAGCAGTGAAGCGCGTGAGACCCAGTACTTC.